The 19 T cell receptor beta chains below all came from one sample that was sequenced in a study of blood T cell repertoires in COVID-19. Data came from immunoSEQ multiplex PCR; TCRdb stores just in-frame clones and leaves some out. The sample includes roughly 91,000 clones, 65% to 80% of them seen just once. Source material: peripheral blood. These receptors originate from a man aged 70 or older with acute or convalescent COVID-19.

The chain uses TRBV3-1 (or the pseudogene TRBV3-2) and TRBJ1-2; D is perhaps TRBD1 (6 bases). Trimming took 6 bases from V and 7 from J, leaving 15 bases between them. CDR1 and CDR2 from the germline V gene are LGHDT and YNNKEL (reference sequence). The CDR3 is 13 residues long. The CDR3 sequence is CASSSTGKGGYTF. CDR3 nucleotide sequence: TGTGCCAGCAGTTCCACAGGGAAGGGTGGCTACACCTTC.

The rearrangement links TRBV29-1 to TRBJ1-1; TRBD1 aligns across 7 bases. CDR3 size: 13 residues. J lost 6 bases, V lost 4 bases, and 8 bases had no gene match. Germline CDR1 is SQVTM and CDR2 is ANQGSEA. CDR3 amino acids: CSVASGGWAEAFF. DNA for the CDR3: TGCAGCGTTGCATCAGGGGGGTGGGCTGAAGCTTTCTTT.

This rearrangement joins TRBV24-1 to TRBJ1-2; D unresolved. Germline V gene data show CDR1 as KGHDR and CDR2 as SFDVKD. There are 16 residues in the CDR3. V dropped 5 bases and J dropped 6 bases, with 21 bases sitting between them. CDR3 region: CATSGGGRESQNGYTF. In nucleotides, the CDR3 is TGTGCCACCAGTGGGGGAGGCAGAGAGAGTCAAAATGGCTACACCTTC.

The rearrangement links TRBV5-1 to TRBJ2-2, with 12 bases that match TRBD2. The CDR3 covers 19 residues. J was trimmed by 6 bases and V by 1 base; bases with no gene match: 13. Per the germline V gene, CDR1 is SGHRS and CDR2 is YFSETQ. The CDR3 DNA follows: TGCGCCAGCAGCTTGCGGCTAGCGGGGGGGACCATTGGCGCCGGGGAGCTGTTTTTT. This gives the protein CASSLRLAGGTIGAGELFF.

As to this clone: A read error may produce the germline difference seen at one junction end. Other DNA variants within this sample encode the same CDR3. The chain recombines TRBV6-5 with TRBJ1-1; D remains ambiguous. This CDR3 has 14 amino acids. Germline values: CDR1 MNHEY, CDR2 SVGAGI. The chain's CDR3 is CASSITTGNTEAFF. The CDR3 nucleotides are TGTGCCAGCAGTATAACCACGGGAAACACCGAAGCTTTCTTT.

V gene TRBV6-5 combines with J gene TRBJ2-1, with 8 bases fitting TRBD2. The ends lost 5 bases at V and 0 bases at J; junction bases unmatched: 3. The germline CDR1 and CDR2 sequences are MNHEY and SVGAGI. The CDR3 is 15 residues long. The CDR3 region is CASSPGTSSYNEQFF. The CDR3 DNA reads TGTGCCAGCAGTCCCGGGACTAGCTCCTACAATGAGCAGTTCTTC.

This clone was detected only a few times. This chain links TRBV7-9 with TRBJ1-1; perhaps TRBD1 as D (6 bases). V was shortened by 6 bases and J by 0 bases, with 11 bases between the two germline ends. Germline CDR1 and CDR2: SEHNR and FQNEAQ (reference sequence). The CDR3 is 14 residues long. CDR3 sequence reads: CASRDTGMNTEAFF. CDR3 DNA sequence: TGTGCCAGCAGGGACACAGGGATGAACACTGAAGCTTTCTTT.

The chain links TRBV18 to TRBJ1-2; D call uncertain. This CDR3 has 11 amino acids. The V and J ends lost 5 bases and 3 bases respectively, with 4 bases between them. Germline V gene lookup returns CDR1 KGHSH and CDR2 LQKENI. Here the CDR3 DNA reads TGTGCCAGCTCAGCAGACTATGGCTACACCTTC. As protein: CASSADYGYTF.

This clone was seen only a few times. V and J are TRBV6-5 and TRBJ1-1, with 7 bases aligning to TRBD1. The CDR3 length is 14 residues. Germline V gene lookup returns CDR1 MNHEY and CDR2 SVGAGI. Losses at the gene ends were 7 bases for V and 2 bases for J; bases not matched to a gene: 7. The CDR3 is CASKPTGFNTEAFF. The DNA for the CDR3 is TGTGCCAGCAAGCCGACAGGGTTTAACACTGAAGCTTTCTTT.

The chain carries TRBV5-6 and TRBJ1-1; D gene ambiguous. The CDR3 extends over 17 amino acids. Deletions cut 2 bases from V and 1 base from J, with 18 bases between. CDR1 and CDR2 (germline): SGHDT, YYEEEE. CDR3 in amino acids: CASSFRDAVRENTEAFF. The DNA of the CDR3 is TGTGCCAGCAGCTTCCGAGATGCGGTTAGAGAGAACACTGAAGCTTTCTTT.

The rearrangement links TRBV2 to TRBJ1-2; 7 bases are a match to TRBD1. V shed 8 bases, J shed 2 bases, and the junction held 5 bases outside the gene matches. Germline values: CDR1 SNHLY, CDR2 FYNNEI. There are 13 residues in the CDR3. The CDR3 is CASETGNNYGYTF. The CDR3 nucleotides read TGTGCCAGCGAGACAGGGAACAACTATGGCTACACCTTC.

The rearrangement uses TRBV11-2 and TRBJ1-6, with D possibly TRBD1 on 6 matching bases. This CDR3 has 17 residues. The germline gives CDR1 SGHAT, CDR2 FQNNGV. V lost 0 bases, J lost 6 bases, and 15 bases lay in between. DNA of the CDR3: TGTGCCAGCAGCTTAGAAGGGGCAGGGGTCCTTAATTCACCCCTCCACTTT. Amino acid sequence: CASSLEGAGVLNSPLHF.

This clone was seen only once. The CDR3 region is CASSLSFPSGGLSYEQYF. As DNA, the CDR3 is TGTGCCAGCAGTTTATCTTTTCCTAGCGGGGGCCTCTCCTACGAGCAGTACTTC. The gene calls are TRBV27 and TRBJ2-7, with 10 nucleotides matching TRBD2. Germline lookup yields CDR1 MNHEY and CDR2 SMNVEV (reference sequence). CDR3 length: 18 amino acids. Trimming cost V 0 bases and J 0 bases; bases outside gene matches: 8.

This chain joins TRBV11-2 and TRBJ2-1, with 9 positions matching TRBD2. V shed 1 base and J 4 bases; nucleotides not matched to a gene: 2. The CDR3 sequence is 15 residues long. The germline V gene has CDR1 SGHAT and CDR2 FQNNGV. CDR3 protein: CASSLGGGVYNEQFF. In DNA form, the CDR3 reads TGTGCCAGCAGCTTAGGCGGGGGGGTTTACAATGAGCAGTTCTTC. Looking up the rest from reference TRBV11-2 and TRBJ2-1 gives the full variable domain: EAGVAQSPRYKIIEKRQSVAFWCNPISGHATLYWYQQILGQGPKLLIQFQNNGVVDDSQLPKDRFSAERLKGVDSTLKIQPAKLEDSAVYLCASSLGGGVYNEQFFGPGTRLTVL.

A single count supports this clone. This chain joins TRBV10-2 and TRBJ2-1; TRBD1 matches at 7 bases. Germline V CDR1 and CDR2: WSHSY, SAAADI. The CDR3 has 14 residues. The ends lost 4 bases at V and 10 bases at J; junction bases unmatched: 10. The CDR3 DNA is TGCGCCAGCAGTGGCGACAGGGTTCTCCGGGAGCAGTTCTTC. It is translated as CASSGDRVLREQFF.

The chain joins TRBV3-1 (or the pseudogene TRBV3-2) to TRBJ1-3; D ambiguous. The V gene's germline CDR1 is LGHDT and CDR2 YNNKEL (reference sequence). Trimming stripped 0 bases from V and 4 bases from J, with 10 bases between. The CDR3 sequence is 15 residues long. The CDR3, as DNA: TGTGCCAGCAGCCAAGATTTCGGGGAGGGAAACACCATATATTTT. Amino acid sequence: CASSQDFGEGNTIYF.

The chain couples TRBV24-1 to TRBJ2-1; D remains ambiguous. V gave up 6 bases and J gave up 3 bases, with 8 bases separating them. Germline V gene data show CDR1 as KGHDR and CDR2 as SFDVKD. This CDR3 spans 13 amino acids. This CDR3 is CATSLAGYNEQFF. The CDR3 DNA is TGTGCCACCAGTTTGGCAGGCTACAATGAGCAGTTCTTC.

The chain couples TRBV18 to TRBJ2-3, with D perhaps TRBD1 (6 bases). V was pared by 3 bases and J by 0 bases, with 13 bases between. The V gene's germline CDR1 is KGHSH and CDR2 LQKENI. This CDR3 has 16 residues. The CDR3 spells CASSPGTSRSTDTQYF. CDR3 DNA sequence: TGTGCCAGCTCACCCGGGACATCCCGTAGCACAGATACGCAGTATTTT.

The CDR3 nucleotides read TGTGCCAGTAGTATAGCACAGGGGAATGAGCAGTTCTTC. Translating gives CASSIAQGNEQFF. The V gene is TRBV19, the J gene TRBJ2-1, with 7 nucleotides matching TRBD1. Germline assignment: CDR1 LNHDA and CDR2 SQIVND (reference sequence). This CDR3 comprises 13 residues. V lost 1 base to trimming and J lost 7 bases; unmatched junction nucleotides: 1.